This T cell receptor (beta chain) was documented in a study of cytomegalovirus exposure and HLA in healthy donors (dated by TCRdb to the late 2010s). At the level of the whole study: In an earlier analysis of roughly 500 of the donors, roughly 300 Gb of sequence data and some 120 million unique TCR beta sequences from about 190 million T cells were reported. Roughly 300 gigabases of sequencing data and 75 million to 85 million unique TCR sequences made up an early release that covered about 640 HLA-typed donors. The genetic ancestry cluster associated with self-reported Caucasian donors included 81% of the roughly 380 genotyped donors. The study aimed to test whether signatures of past pathogen exposure could be identified by cataloging public T cell receptors. The T cell repertoires of 666 subjects were profiled by immunosequencing and related to cytomegalovirus serostatus. A separate validation cohort of approximately 120 different subjects was used in addition to the roughly 670-subject first cohort. High-throughput TCR immunosequencing, statistical association of individual TCRs with disease status, and machine learning were combined to predict cytomegalovirus infection status. In a later analysis, previously published TCR beta repertoires from hundreds of donors were re-analyzed and high-resolution HLA genotyping was added so that TCR occurrence patterns could be studied. Rather than using new phenotypic data, the later analysis identified candidate immune exposures from TCR beta sequences and from how often those sequences occurred across donors. To decide whether each TCR beta V gene segment behaved as functional or pseudogenic, an earlier analysis of fewer than 750 of the donors relied on high-throughput TCR beta sequencing. Donor age, sex, ethnicity and CMV serostatus were compiled alongside the repertoire data. A later genetic analysis took genome-wide SNP genotypes for about 55% of the roughly 700 donors and used that subset as a discovery cohort. All discovery cohort repertoires had been generated on a single sequencing platform. Class I and class II HLA loci were covered by the typing at four-digit resolution. The number of typed donors differed by locus: about 629-630 for A, B, C, DRB1 and DQB1; approximately 520 for DQA1; 600 to 610 for DPA1; and 450 to 480 for DPB1. A few DR-DQ haplotypes were handled as single units for association and clustering because linkage in the cohort was strong. Among almost 400 genotyped donors of the cohort, an average of 235,054 unique TCR beta nucleotide sequences were sequenced per donor, roughly 20% of them non-productive.

Receptor libraries were prepared by the immunoSEQ multiplex PCR assay. A mixture of 60 forward primers for TCR Vbeta segments and 13 reverse primers for TCR Jbeta segments was used in the multiplex PCR. The CDR3 region of rearranged TCR beta genes was amplified from genomic DNA with a multiplex PCR assay. The Illumina HiSeq System was used to sequence the amplified TCR beta libraries as 87-base-pair reads. The authors' analysis ran thus. Across the 666 repertoires, a later analysis counted tens of millions of unique TCR beta chains, around 11 million of which were shared by at least two donors. A nearest-neighbor algorithm error-corrected the raw reads and collapsed the reads into unique sequences, merging closely related sequences to remove PCR and sequencing errors. Alignment of CDR3 sequences to IMGT reference sequences was used to assign V, D and J gene segments. Each retained sequence needed at least a six-nucleotide match to both a V gene segment and a J gene segment. Rearrangements were called productive when the CDR3 lacked stop codons and stayed in frame with V and J; all others were non-productive. CDR3 was defined by IMGT convention, running from the second conserved V-encoded cysteine to the conserved J-encoded phenylalanine. The earlier analysis of 587 of the donors excluded sequences that lacked an unambiguous match to a single V gene segment. In an earlier analysis of some 590 of the donors, a V segment was called functional when productive rearrangements were above 56.7%, and segregating when the standard deviation between donors exceeded 5%. To diagnose cytomegalovirus status from the catalog of TCR beta chain sequences, a statistical classification framework was built. A later analysis assigned V and J genes by comparing TCR nucleotide sequences with IMGT/GENE-DB human TR gene sequences. The TCRdist pipeline was used in a later analysis to assign CDR3 sequences and most-parsimonious VDJ recombination scenarios. In a later analysis, each TCR beta chain was defined by its CDR3 amino acid sequence together with its V-gene family, and reads lacking a unique V-gene family were excluded. In a later analysis, fewer than 600 highly shared, low-generation-probability nucleotide sequences were removed to address suspected cross-contamination and a sequencing artifact. A later analysis calculated a clonal expansion index for each public chain from normalized within-repertoire ranks of inferred template counts. Generation probabilities in a later analysis came from a VDJ recombination model fitted to out-of-frame rearrangements, and those results were checked against IGoR. In a later analysis, hypergeometric tests were used to score TCR-TCR, TCR-HLA and TCR-CMV co-occurrence, with a repertoire-size bias correction applied to TCR pairs. In a later analysis, false discovery rates were estimated by permuting HLA or CMV assignments 20 times. A later analysis grouped co-occurring TCRs with DBSCAN, adding TCRdist sequence similarity when clustering within HLA-allele-positive subsets. Repertoires with fewer than 30,000 or more than 120,000 public chains, plus five repertoires with anomalous nucleotide sharing, were excluded from co-occurrence clustering. The immuneACCESS repertoire file appears here via TCRdb, limited to in-frame rearrangements. These files lack a portion of the clones; in checked studies, under half of the deficit traces to unresolved V genes, and the cause of the others is not known. The V and J calls and clone size are taken from that table; D and trimming were inferred from the DNA. The sample data list 150,000 to 200,000 clones, and around 75% of these were observed just once. The top ten constitute around 3.1% of the sample.

V has 5 bases trimmed and J has 0 bases trimmed; junction bases matching no gene number 6. The germline V gene gives CDR1 as SGHTA and CDR2 as FQGNSA. The CDR3 contains 15 residues, cysteine and phenylalanine counted. Only the CDR3 DNA stays, 45 bases, in frame from base 1. Study-wide conclusions, independent of this receptor: A group of highly shared sequence variants was considered likely to be a technical artifact of the sequencing pipeline. CMV serostatus was the only immune exposure information available for the cohort. Only TCR beta chains were sequenced in this cohort, and the absence of alpha or paired-chain data limited detectable features. Several of the top co-occurrence clusters appeared to be linked to parvovirus B19, influenza, CMV and Epstein-Barr virus, according to a later analysis. In an earlier analysis of around 600 of the donors, most TCR beta V segments were observed in productive rearrangements about 87% or about 30% of the time, broadly matching IMGT annotations. HLA typing was unavailable for some donors at each locus, so association tests used only the typed subset. In the study, about 150 TCR beta chains were listed as associated with cytomegalovirus. Most TCR sequences were observed very rarely across donors, whereas some public TCRs were present in many individuals. The classifier was reported to diagnose cytomegalovirus status with high specificity and sensitivity in both the original and validation cohorts. Three of the identified cytomegalovirus-associated TCR beta chains were confirmed in vitro to be specific for cytomegalovirus antigens. Correlated functional status among segregating V segments might reflect linkage disequilibrium, but an unknown experimental factor could not be ruled out. A later analysis associated 15,000 or so TCR beta sequences with specific HLA alleles at a false discovery rate of 0.05. Some IMGT-functional V segments, including TRBV6-2 and TRBV6-3, could not be told apart with the 87-base-pair reads, so those segments were excluded. In a later genetic analysis, a missense DCLRE1C variant was associated with V-gene and J-gene trimming of TCR beta chains, and the association was replicated in an independent cohort. A later analysis found that most CMV-associated TCR beta chains appeared HLA-restricted, with HLA associations seemingly driven largely by CMV exposure. The authors suggested that the approach could potentially be generalized to other disease states and immunological phenotypes. In a later analysis, the rate of TCR association differed among HLA loci, with DRB1 alleles having the most associated TCRs and HLA-C alleles having the fewest. When HLA alleles, especially DR and DQ, strongly co-occurred, attributing TCR associations to individual alleles was difficult. Because counts were too low, roughly 16 rarely observed V segments, including chromosome 9 orphons, were left out of the earlier analysis of about 620 of the donors. Sequencing depth was assumed to be roughly uniform across donors in the presence/absence analyses, though that assumption may not hold. A further reported finding was that TCR beta sequences accurately predicted the HLA-A and HLA-B alleles for most subjects in the first cohort. A later genetic analysis reported fewer N-insertions in productive TCRs among donors in an Asian-associated ancestry cluster than the roughly 700-donor mean. In a later analysis, HLA-associated TCR beta chains showed more clonal expansion and lower generation probabilities than non-associated chains that were equally common.

Comment on this clone: Its antigen remains unidentified. Base qualities were left out, and no much larger clone turns up one base away.

The cohort consisted of approximately 670 healthy bone marrow donors. At the time of sampling, all cohort members were nominally healthy, though unrecorded immune exposures were likely present. The donor was CMV seronegative and was included in the group of over 300 seronegative cohort members. A peripheral blood sample was collected from each donor, and TCR beta sequencing was performed on peripheral blood mononuclear cells. Genomic DNA extraction from the blood cell samples was performed with the Qiagen DNeasy Blood Extraction Kit. The sequenced sample consisted of PBMCs. Here the chain combines TRBV7-2 and TRBJ1-1; 7 bases in the middle match TRBD1. The sequence came from a male donor in good health and CMV-seronegative. CDR3 reads: CASSPRTGMNTEAFF. The sequence in DNA is TGTGCCAGCAGCCCCCGGACAGGAATGAACACTGAAGCTTTCTTT.